This T cell receptor (beta chain) appears in the sequencing data of a study of blood T cell repertoires in COVID-19. CDR3 length: 13 amino acids. In germline, CDR1 is SGHRS, CDR2 YFSETQ. Between the trimmed V and J ends, which lost 3 bases and 4 bases, there was a span of 8 bases. This table comes from immunoSEQ multiplex PCR, and its TCRdb copy is limited to in-frame clones, with some not included. The table shows about 290,000 clones, with approximately 90% occurring only once. This receptor was obtained from a man aged 35 to 55 with acute or convalescent COVID-19. V is TRBV5-1 and J is TRBJ1-3, with D perhaps matching TRBD1 (5 bases). Material: peripheral blood. The CDR3 nucleotides read TGCGCCAGCAGCTCCCAGGGCGGAAACACCATATATTTT. As protein: CASSSQGGNTIYF.